Listed below are T cell receptor beta chains from one sample, sequenced in a study of molecular identifiers for immune sequencing clone quantification. TCRdb passed the PCR reads through MiXCR, listing each CDR3 protein once. This repertoire shows approximately 97,000 distinct CDR3 sequences, about 24% found once; its top ten account for about 0.99%. Material for sequencing was naive CD8+ T cells from blood, with Jurkat cell RNA spiked in. Every receptor here comes from a human donor in good health. Some libraries in this study had Jurkat cell RNA spiked in. CDR3s include the opening cysteine and the closing phenylalanine or tryptophan. Fields, in order: D gene, J gene, V gene, CDR3 length, clone size, CDR3 DNA, CDR3 protein. The D gene is left open where the match is weak. Not every row has a clone size; where given, it reads once, few, many or a size class.

NA,TRBJ2-6,TRBV6-6,12,many,TGTGCCACCTTCTCTGGGGCCAACGTCCTGACTTTC,CATFSGANVLTF
TRBD2,TRBJ2-1,TRBV5-5,16,NA,TGTGCCAGCAGCTTGGCTGGGACTAGCGGGGGTAATGAGCAGTTCTTC,CASSLAGTSGGNEQFF
NA,TRBJ2-7,TRBV12-3/TRBV12-4,16,few,TGTGCCAGCAGTTCCGGTCAGGGACTCTCATCCTACGAGCAGTACTTC,CASSSGQGLSSYEQYF
NA,TRBJ2-2,TRBV4-1,13,NA,TGCGCCAGCAGCCAAGTCCAAACCGGGGAGCTGTTTTTT,CASSQVQTGELFF
NA,TRBJ2-7,TRBV6-2/TRBV6-3,11,many,TGTGCCAGCAGTTGGAGGGCCGAGCAGTACTTC,CASSWRAEQYF
TRBD1,TRBJ2-1,TRBV12-3/TRBV12-4,15,NA,TGTGCCAGCAGTTTAAGGGACAGGGTCTACAATGAGCAGTTCTTC,CASSLRDRVYNEQFF
NA,TRBJ1-1,TRBV6-1,15,NA,TGTGCCAGCAGTGAAGTGGACAGTGTGGGCACTGAAGCTTTCTTT,CASSEVDSVGTEAFF
TRBD2,TRBJ2-3,TRBV7-9,20,many,TGTGCCAGCAGCCCGAAGGCAGCGGGGGGCCCCGAGGTGCCAACAGATACGCAGTATTTT,CASSPKAAGGPEVPTDTQYF
NA,TRBJ1-4,TRBV7-9,13,many,TGTGCCAGCAGCCCCTCCGGGAATGAAAAACTGTTTTTT,CASSPSGNEKLFF
NA,TRBJ1-5,TRBV19,13,NA,TGTGCCAGTAGTATAGGGGGAAATCAGCCCCAGCATTTT,CASSIGGNQPQHF
NA,TRBJ1-1,TRBV4-1,15,many,TGCGCCAGCAGCCGTTTACAGGGAGAAGACACTGAAGCTTTCTTT,CASSRLQGEDTEAFF
TRBD1,TRBJ2-2,TRBV28,19,many,TGTGCCAGCAGTCCTTCACTAGGGACAGGGAGGTTCAACACCGGGGAGCTGTTTTTT,CASSPSLGTGRFNTGELFF
NA,TRBJ2-3,TRBV28,15,many,TGTGCCAGCGGCCTGAGGGGGTTAAGCACAGATACGCAGTATTTT,CASGLRGLSTDTQYF
NA,TRBJ2-7,TRBV5-5,14,many,TGTGCCAGCAGCTTGTTGGGGGAATTGTACGAGCAGTACTTC,CASSLLGELYEQYF
NA,TRBJ1-2,TRBV30,13,few,TGTGCCTGGGACCGGACACCTAACTATGGCTACACCTTC,CAWDRTPNYGYTF
NA,TRBJ2-1,TRBV7-8,18,NA,TGTGCCAGCAGCTTAGCGGTTTCCGCTATTCCAGGATACAATGAGCAGTTCTTC,CASSLAVSAIPGYNEQFF
NA,TRBJ2-2,TRBV28,16,few,TGTGCCAGCAGTTTATGGAAGAGCGCGAACACCGGGGAGCTGTTTTTT,CASSLWKSANTGELFF
TRBD1,TRBJ1-2,TRBV6-2/TRBV6-3,15,NA,TGTGCCAGCAGTTCCCGCACCACAGGGGTATACGGCTACACCTTC,CASSSRTTGVYGYTF
TRBD2,TRBJ2-1,TRBV11-2,14,many,TGTGCCAGCAGCTTAGATCCCCGGGAGGATGAGCAGTTCTTC,CASSLDPREDEQFF
NA,TRBJ2-7,TRBV27,14,NA,TGTGCCAGCAGTTACAGACAGAGATCCTACGAGCAGTACTTC,CASSYRQRSYEQYF
NA,TRBJ2-1,TRBV5-6,16,NA,TGTGCCAGCAGCTTGGGTCCGCAGGGGTCCTACAATGAGCAGTTCTTC,CASSLGPQGSYNEQFF
TRBD2,TRBJ2-3,TRBV6-5,15,many,TGTGCCAGCAGGGCCGGGACTAGCAGCACAGATACGCAGTATTTT,CASRAGTSSTDTQYF
TRBD2,TRBJ2-3,TRBV28,16,NA,TGTGCCGGCAGTTCTGCGGGAGGGGCCTCCACGGATACGCAGTATTTT,CAGSSAGGASTDTQYF
TRBD1,TRBJ1-4,TRBV6-5,14,many,TGTGCCAGCAGCCTGGACAGGGTCGCTGAAAAACTGTTTTTT,CASSLDRVAEKLFF
NA,TRBJ1-1,TRBV11-2,13,NA,TGTGCCAGCAGCTTCACGGGTAGCCCTGAAGCTTTCTTT,CASSFTGSPEAFF
NA,TRBJ2-1,TRBV7-9,14,NA,TGTGCCAGCAGCTTAGAACTATTCCACAATGAGCAGTTCTTC,CASSLELFHNEQFF
NA,TRBJ2-3,TRBV4-3,14,NA,TGCACCAGCACCCTTGACAGTTCCGAAGATACACAATATTTT,CTSTLDSSEDTQYF
NA,TRBJ2-1,TRBV4-3,16,many,TGCGCCAGCAGCCAAGATTTCCCTGGCCCCTACAATGAGCAGTTCTTC,CASSQDFPGPYNEQFF
NA,TRBJ1-3,TRBV3-2,15,NA,TGTGCCAGCAGTCGCCTTGGAGTTGCTGGAAACACCATATATTTT,CASSRLGVAGNTIYF
NA,TRBJ2-1,TRBV20-1,16,many,TGCAGTGCTAGAGATTCATACGGTACCTCCTACAATGAGCAGTTCTTC,CSARDSYGTSYNEQFF
NA,TRBJ1-1,TRBV4-3,15,many,TGCGCCAGCAGCCAAGATCCCACGGAGAACACTGAAGCTTTCTTT,CASSQDPTENTEAFF
NA,TRBJ1-5,TRBV3-1,17,NA,TGTGCCAGCAGCCAAGTCCAATTTGGGGGGCGGATACAGCCCCAGCATTTT,CASSQVQFGGRIQPQHF
TRBD1,TRBJ1-6,TRBV7-9,17,NA,TGTGCCAGCAGCCCACCCCAGGGGGAGTCCTATAATTCACCCCTCCACTTT,CASSPPQGESYNSPLHF
TRBD1,TRBJ2-3,TRBV11-2,17,many,TGTGCCAGCAGCTTAGAGTATCAGGGGGCCGACGCAGATACGCAGTATTTT,CASSLEYQGADADTQYF
NA,TRBJ2-1,TRBV19,13,NA,TGTGCCAGTAGGACCCCATGGGGTAATGAGCAGTTCTTC,CASRTPWGNEQFF
NA,TRBJ2-3,TRBV12-3/TRBV12-4,14,many,TGTGCCAGCAGTTTAGAAGCGTTGGGGGATACGCAGTATTTT,CASSLEALGDTQYF
NA,TRBJ1-1,TRBV20-1,12,many,TGCAGTGCTCCCCAAGGGGGTAGTTTAGCTTTCTTT,CSAPQGGSLAFF
NA,TRBJ1-5,TRBV6-2/TRBV6-3,14,many,TGTGCCAGCAGTTACTGGGGTAGCAATCAGCCCCAGCATTTT,CASSYWGSNQPQHF